This TCR beta chain was profiled in a study of OX40 agonist ivuxolimab in advanced cancers. Study in general: Mean age roughly 65 years, range about 20 to 79; 82.7% male.

As regards this clone: Its specificity is unknown.

TCRdb's copy holds only in-frame clones and misses some; the assay was immunoSEQ multiplex PCR. The table lists approximately 89,000 clones, around 85% of them singletons. Trimming took 5 bases from V and 8 from J; bases not matched to a gene: 12. The germline V gene encodes CDR1 WNHNN and CDR2 SYGVQD (reference sequence). The CDR3 covers 15 residues. Individuals having autoimmune disease history or systemic immunosuppression were not enrolled. Findings of the study overall: At doses 0.1 to 3.0 mg/kg, CD4+ and CD8+ clones expanded. Expanded clones were, on average, more numerous in CD8+ T cells than in CD4+.

The TCR sequence derives from an adult with an advanced solid tumor such as melanoma, head and neck, liver or kidney cancer. Sequencing was performed on CD4+ or CD8+ T cells sorted from blood, taken in a trial of the OX40 agonist ivuxolimab. The chain is built from TRBV10-1 and TRBJ2-4; 7 bases line up with TRBD1. The CDR3 here is CASSRSRDSRDIQYF. The CDR3 region has the DNA TGCGCCAGCAGTCGTTCCCGGGACAGTCGAGACATTCAGTACTTC.